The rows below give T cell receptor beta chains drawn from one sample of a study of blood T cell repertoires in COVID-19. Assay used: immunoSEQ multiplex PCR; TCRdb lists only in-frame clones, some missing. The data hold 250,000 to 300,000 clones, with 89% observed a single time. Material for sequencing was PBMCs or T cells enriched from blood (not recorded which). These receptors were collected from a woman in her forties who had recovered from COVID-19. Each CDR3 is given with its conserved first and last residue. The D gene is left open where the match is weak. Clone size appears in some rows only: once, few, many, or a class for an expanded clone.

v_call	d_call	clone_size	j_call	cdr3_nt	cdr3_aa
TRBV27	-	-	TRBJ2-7	TGTGCCAGCAGTTCGGAAGCTCTAGACTACGAGCAGTACTTC	CASSSEALDYEQYF
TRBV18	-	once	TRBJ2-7	TGTGCCAGCTCTTACGACAGACAGAGTAAGGAGCAGTACTTC	CASSYDRQSKEQYF
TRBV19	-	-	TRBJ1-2	TGTGCCAGTAGTATAGGCGTTGGCTACACCTTC	CASSIGVGYTF
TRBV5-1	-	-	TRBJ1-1	TGCGCCAGTTGGCCGGGGGGTGGGATGAACACTGAAGCTTTCTTT	CASWPGGGMNTEAFF
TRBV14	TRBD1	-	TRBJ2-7	TGTGCCAGCAGCCTATATGACAGGGTACCCTACGAGCAGTACTTC	CASSLYDRVPYEQYF
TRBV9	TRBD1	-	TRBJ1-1	TGTGCCAGCAGCTTATGGGACAGGGACTCTGAAGCTTTCTTT	CASSLWDRDSEAFF
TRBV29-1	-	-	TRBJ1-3	TGCAGCGTTGTTGGGGGCGGAAACACCATATATTTT	CSVVGGGNTIYF
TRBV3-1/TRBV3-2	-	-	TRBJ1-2	TGTGCCAGCAGCCTCGGACCGGCCGGGGGAGGGGTCCTGATCTTC	CASSLGPAGGGVLIF
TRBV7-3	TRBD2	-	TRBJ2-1	TGTGCCAGCAGCTTAAACCCCCTCCTAGCGGGGAATGGTGAGCAGTTCTTC	CASSLNPLLAGNGEQFF
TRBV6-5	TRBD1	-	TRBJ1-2	TGTGCCAGCAGTTACGACACAGGGGGGGGTTATGGCTACACCTTC	CASSYDTGGGYGYTF
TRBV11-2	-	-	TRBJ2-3	TGTGCCAGCAGCTTATTTTGGACTAAAAGCACAGATACGCAGTATTTT	CASSLFWTKSTDTQYF
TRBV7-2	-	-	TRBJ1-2	TGTGCCAGCAGCTTAGCTTCTGCAGGGGTCGGTGGCTACACCTTC	CASSLASAGVGGYTF
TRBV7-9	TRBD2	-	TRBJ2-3	TGTGCCAGCAGCTTAGAACGGCTAGCGGTGGATACGCAGTATTTT	CASSLERLAVDTQYF
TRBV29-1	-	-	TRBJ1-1	TGCAGCGTTATGGACATAATGAACACTGAAGCTTTCTTT	CSVMDIMNTEAFF
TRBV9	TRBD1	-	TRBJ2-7	TGTGCCAGCAGCGTATCCGGGACAGGGGCCTACGAGCAGTACTTC	CASSVSGTGAYEQYF
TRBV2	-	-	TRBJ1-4	TGTGCCAGCAGTAGCGGGGGCCGGGAAAAACTGTTTTTT	CASSSGGREKLFF
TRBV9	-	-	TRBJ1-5	TGTGCCAGCGCGATGCAGGGCAGGGGTAATCAGCCCCAGCATTTT	CASAMQGRGNQPQHF